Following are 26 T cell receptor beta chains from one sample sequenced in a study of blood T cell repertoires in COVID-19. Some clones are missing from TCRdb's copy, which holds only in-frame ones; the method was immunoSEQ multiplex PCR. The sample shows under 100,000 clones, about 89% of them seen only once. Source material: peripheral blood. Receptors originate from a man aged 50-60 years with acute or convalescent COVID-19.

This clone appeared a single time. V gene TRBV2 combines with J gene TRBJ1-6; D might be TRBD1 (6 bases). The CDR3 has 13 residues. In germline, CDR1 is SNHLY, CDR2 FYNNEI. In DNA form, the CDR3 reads TGTGCGAGGGGGAGCTCCTATAATTCACCCCTCCACTTT. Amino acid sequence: CARGSSYNSPLHF.

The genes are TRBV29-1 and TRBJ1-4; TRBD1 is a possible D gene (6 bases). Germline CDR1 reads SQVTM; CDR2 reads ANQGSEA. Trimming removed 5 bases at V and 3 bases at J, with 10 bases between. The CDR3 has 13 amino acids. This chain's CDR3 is CSVRGAANEKLFF. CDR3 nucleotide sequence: TGCAGCGTTCGGGGGGCAGCTAATGAAAAACTGTTTTTT.

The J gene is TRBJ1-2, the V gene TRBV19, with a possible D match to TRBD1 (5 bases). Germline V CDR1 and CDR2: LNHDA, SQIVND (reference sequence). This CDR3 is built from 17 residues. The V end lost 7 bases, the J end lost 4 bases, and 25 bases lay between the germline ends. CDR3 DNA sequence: TGTGCCAGTACCCCCGCGGGGGGGGAAGCATCTCTCTATGGCTACACCTTC. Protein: CASTPAGGEASLYGYTF.

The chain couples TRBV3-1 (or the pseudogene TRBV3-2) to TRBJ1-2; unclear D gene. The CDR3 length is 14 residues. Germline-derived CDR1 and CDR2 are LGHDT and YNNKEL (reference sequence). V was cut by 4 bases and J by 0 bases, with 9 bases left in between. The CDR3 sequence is CASSLAGTNYGYTF. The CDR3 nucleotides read TGTGCCAGCAGCCTAGCGGGGACTAACTATGGCTACACCTTC.

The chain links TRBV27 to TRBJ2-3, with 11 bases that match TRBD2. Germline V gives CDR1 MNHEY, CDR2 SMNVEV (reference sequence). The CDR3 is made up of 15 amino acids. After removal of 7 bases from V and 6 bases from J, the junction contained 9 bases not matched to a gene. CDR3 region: CASKRLAGTLDTQYF. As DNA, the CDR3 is TGTGCCAGCAAAAGACTAGCGGGGACTCTGGATACGCAGTATTTT.

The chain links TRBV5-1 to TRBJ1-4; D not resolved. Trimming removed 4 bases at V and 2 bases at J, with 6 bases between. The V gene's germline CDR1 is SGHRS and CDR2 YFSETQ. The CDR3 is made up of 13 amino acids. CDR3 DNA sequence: TGCGCCAGCAGCCTAAACACTAATGAAAAACTGTTTTTT. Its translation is CASSLNTNEKLFF. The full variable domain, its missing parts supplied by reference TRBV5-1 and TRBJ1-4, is KAGVTQTPRYLIKTRGQQVTLSCSPISGHRSVSWYQQTPGQGLQFLFEYFSETQRNKGNFPGRFSGRQFSNSRSEMNVSTLELGDSALYLCASSLNTNEKLFFGSGTQLSVL.

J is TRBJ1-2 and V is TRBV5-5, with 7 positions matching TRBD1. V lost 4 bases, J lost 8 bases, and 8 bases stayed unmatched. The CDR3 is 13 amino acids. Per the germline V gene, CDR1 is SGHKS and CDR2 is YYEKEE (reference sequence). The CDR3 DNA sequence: TGTGCCAGCAGCCCGACAGGGACGGAAGGCTACACCTTC. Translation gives CASSPTGTEGYTF.

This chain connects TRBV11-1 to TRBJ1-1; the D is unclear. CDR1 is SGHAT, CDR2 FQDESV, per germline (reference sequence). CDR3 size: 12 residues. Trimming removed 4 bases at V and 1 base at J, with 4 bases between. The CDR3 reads CASSSGNTEAFF. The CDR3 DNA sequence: TGTGCCAGCAGCTCAGGGAACACTGAAGCTTTCTTT. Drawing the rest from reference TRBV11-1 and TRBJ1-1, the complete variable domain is EAEVAQSPRYKITEKSQAVAFWCDPISGHATLYWYRQILGQGPELLVQFQDESVVDDSQLPKDRFSAERLKGVDSTLKIQPAELGDSAMYLCASSSGNTEAFFGQGTRLTVV.

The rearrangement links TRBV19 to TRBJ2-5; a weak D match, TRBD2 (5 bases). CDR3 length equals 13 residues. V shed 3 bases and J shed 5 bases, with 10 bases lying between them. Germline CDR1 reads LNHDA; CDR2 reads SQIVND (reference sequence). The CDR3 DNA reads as TGTGCCAGTAGTATTCGTAGAGGGGAGACCCAGTACTTC. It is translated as CASSIRRGETQYF.

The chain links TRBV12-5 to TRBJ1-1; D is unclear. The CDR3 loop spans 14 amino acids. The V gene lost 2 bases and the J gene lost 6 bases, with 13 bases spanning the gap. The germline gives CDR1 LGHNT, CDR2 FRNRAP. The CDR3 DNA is TGTGCTAGTGGTTTGTCACCACAGTTGGCTGAAGCTTTCTTT. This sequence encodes CASGLSPQLAEAFF.

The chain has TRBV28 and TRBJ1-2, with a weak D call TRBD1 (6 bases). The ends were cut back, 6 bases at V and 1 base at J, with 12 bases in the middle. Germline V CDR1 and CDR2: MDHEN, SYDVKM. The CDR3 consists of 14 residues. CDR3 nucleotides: TGTGCCAGCAGCTACGTAGGGGGTAACTATGGCTACACCTTC. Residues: CASSYVGGNYGYTF.

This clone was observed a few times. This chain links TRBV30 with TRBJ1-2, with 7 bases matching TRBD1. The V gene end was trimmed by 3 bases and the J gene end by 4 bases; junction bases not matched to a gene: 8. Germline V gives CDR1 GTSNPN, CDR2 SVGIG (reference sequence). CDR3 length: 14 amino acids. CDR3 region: CAWRSGGSFYGYTF. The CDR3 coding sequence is TGTGCCTGGAGGTCAGGGGGTTCCTTCTATGGCTACACCTTC.

In DNA, the CDR3 is TGTGCCAGCAGCCCGACTAGCGGGGGCCTAGCGGGGAATGAGCAGTTCTTC. Translation gives CASSPTSGGLAGNEQFF. V is TRBV7-7 and J is TRBJ2-1; 12 bases align to TRBD2. The CDR3 has 17 residues. V lost 5 bases to trimming and J lost 7 bases; unmatched junction nucleotides: 12. Per the germline V gene, CDR1 is SSHAT and CDR2 is FNYEAQ (reference sequence). The full variable domain, rest sourced from reference TRBV7-7 and TRBJ2-1, is GAGVSQSPRYKVTKRGQDVTLRCDPISSHATLYWYQQALGQGPEFLTYFNYEAQPDKSGLPSDRFSAERPEGSISTLTIQRTEQRDSAMYRCASSPTSGGLAGNEQFFGPGTRLTVL.

CDR3 coding DNA: TGTGCCAGCAGCTTAAAGGGGGCCACTGAAGCTTTCTTT. It yields the protein CASSLKGATEAFF. This chain links TRBV7-2 with TRBJ1-1, with 7 bases fitting TRBD1. V shed 2 bases, J shed 4 bases, and the junction held 1 base outside the gene matches. The CDR3 length is 13 residues. The germline gives CDR1 SGHTA, CDR2 FQGNSA.

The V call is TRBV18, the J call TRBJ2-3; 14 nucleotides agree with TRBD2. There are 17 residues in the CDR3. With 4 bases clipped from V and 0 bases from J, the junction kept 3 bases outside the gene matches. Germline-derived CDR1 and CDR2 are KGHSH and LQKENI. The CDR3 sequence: CASSQGLAGASTDTQYF. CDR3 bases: TGTGCCAGCTCACAGGGACTAGCGGGGGCTAGCACAGATACGCAGTATTTT.

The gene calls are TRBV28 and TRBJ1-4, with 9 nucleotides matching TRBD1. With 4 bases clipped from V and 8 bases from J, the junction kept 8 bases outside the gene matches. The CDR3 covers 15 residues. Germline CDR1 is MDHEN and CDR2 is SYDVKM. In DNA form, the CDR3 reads TGTGCCAGCAGTTCCCCCGGGACAGGGCACGAAAAACTGTTTTTT. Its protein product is CASSSPGTGHEKLFF.

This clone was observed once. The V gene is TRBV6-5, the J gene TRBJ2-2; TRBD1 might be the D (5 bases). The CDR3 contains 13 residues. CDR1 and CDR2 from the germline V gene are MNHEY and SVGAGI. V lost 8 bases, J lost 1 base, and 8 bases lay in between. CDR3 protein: CASSRGNTGELFF. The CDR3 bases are TGTGCCAGCTCTAGGGGGAACACCGGGGAGCTGTTTTTT.

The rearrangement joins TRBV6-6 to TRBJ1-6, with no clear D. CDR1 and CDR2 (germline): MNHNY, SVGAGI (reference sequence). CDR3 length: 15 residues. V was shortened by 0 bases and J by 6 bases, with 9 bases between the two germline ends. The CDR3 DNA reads TGTGCCAGCAGTTACTCCGGGGATCCTAATTCACCCCTCCACTTT. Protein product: CASSYSGDPNSPLHF.

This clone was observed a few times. CDR3 region: CASSAPWGANTGELFF. The CDR3 nucleotides are TGTGCCAGCAGCGCTCCTTGGGGCGCGAACACCGGGGAGCTGTTTTTT. The chain couples TRBV9 to TRBJ2-2; possible D gene TRBD1, 5 bases. The CDR3 sequence is 16 residues long. The V gene's germline CDR1 is SGDLS and CDR2 YYNGEE. Trimming pared 3 bases from V and 0 bases from J, leaving 12 bases between. The full variable domain, in which reference TRBV9 and TRBJ2-2 provide the parts outside the CDR3, is DSGVTQTPKHLITATGQRVTLRCSPRSGDLSVYWYQQSLDQGLQFLIQYYNGEERAKGNILERFSAQQFPDLHSELNLSSLELGDSALYFCASSAPWGANTGELFFGEGSRLTVL.

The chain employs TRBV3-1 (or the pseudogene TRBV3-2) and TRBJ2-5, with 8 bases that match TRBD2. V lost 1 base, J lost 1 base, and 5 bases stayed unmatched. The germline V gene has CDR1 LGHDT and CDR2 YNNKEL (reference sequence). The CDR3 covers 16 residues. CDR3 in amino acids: CASSQGASGPQETQYF. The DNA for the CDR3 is TGTGCCAGCAGCCAAGGAGCTAGCGGGCCCCAAGAGACCCAGTACTTC.

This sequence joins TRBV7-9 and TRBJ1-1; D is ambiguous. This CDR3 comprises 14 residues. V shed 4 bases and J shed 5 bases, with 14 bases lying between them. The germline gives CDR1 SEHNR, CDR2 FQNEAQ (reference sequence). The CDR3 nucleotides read TGTGCCAGCAGCTCGGCCGGGAGGAAAACTGAAGCTTTCTTT. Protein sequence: CASSSAGRKTEAFF.

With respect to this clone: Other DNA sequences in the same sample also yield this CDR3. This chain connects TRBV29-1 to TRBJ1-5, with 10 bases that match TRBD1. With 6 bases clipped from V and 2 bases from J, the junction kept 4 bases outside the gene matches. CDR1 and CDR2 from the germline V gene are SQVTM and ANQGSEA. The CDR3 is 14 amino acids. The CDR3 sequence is CSVAGTGGNQPQHF. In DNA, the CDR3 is TGCAGCGTAGCCGGGACAGGGGGCAATCAGCCCCAGCATTTT.

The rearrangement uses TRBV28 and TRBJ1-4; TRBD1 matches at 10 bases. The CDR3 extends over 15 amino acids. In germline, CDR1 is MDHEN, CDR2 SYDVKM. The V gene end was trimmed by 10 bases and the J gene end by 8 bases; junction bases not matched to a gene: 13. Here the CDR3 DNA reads TGTGCCACAATCCCGGGACAGGGGATTACAGAAAAACTGTTTTTT. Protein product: CATIPGQGITEKLFF. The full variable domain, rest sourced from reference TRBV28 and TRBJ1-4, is DVKVTQSSRYLVKRTGEKVFLECVQDMDHENMFWYRQDPGLGLRLIYFSYDVKMKEKGDIPEGYSVSREKKERFSLILESASTNQTSMYLCATIPGQGITEKLFFGSGTQLSVL.

The CDR3 nucleotides are TGCGCCAGCAGCTTGGCTGGGGGGGTGAATGAGCAGTTCTTC. It codes for CASSLAGGVNEQFF. This chain connects TRBV5-1 to TRBJ2-1; 7 bases align to TRBD2. Germline V gene lookup returns CDR1 SGHRS and CDR2 YFSETQ. With 0 bases clipped from V and 7 bases from J, the junction kept 4 bases outside the gene matches. This CDR3 contains 14 residues.

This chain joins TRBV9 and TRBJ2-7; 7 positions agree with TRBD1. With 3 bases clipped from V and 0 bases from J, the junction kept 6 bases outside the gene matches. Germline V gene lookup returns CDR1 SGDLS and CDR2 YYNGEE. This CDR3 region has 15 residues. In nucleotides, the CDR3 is TGTGCCAGCAGCGCCCATACAGGGGCCTCCTACGAGCAGTACGTC. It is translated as CASSAHTGASYEQYV.

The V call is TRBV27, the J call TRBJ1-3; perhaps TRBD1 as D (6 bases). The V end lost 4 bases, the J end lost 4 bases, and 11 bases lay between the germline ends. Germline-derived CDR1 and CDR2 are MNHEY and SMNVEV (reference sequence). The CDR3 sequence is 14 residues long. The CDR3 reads CASSSGQRGNTIYF. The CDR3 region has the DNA TGTGCCAGCAGTTCCGGACAGCGGGGAAACACCATATATTTT.